One TCR beta chain is described in this entry. Produced via immunoSEQ multiplex PCR; TCRdb's table is partial and in-frame only. The sample records approximately 63,000 clones, over 90% being singletons. The data stem from a study of T cell changes during pregnancy in multiple sclerosis. The CDR3 consists of 15 residues. After removal of 5 bases from V and 2 bases from J, the junction contained 3 bases not matched to a gene. Germline V gives CDR1 LNHDA, CDR2 SQIVND (reference sequence). This receptor was obtained from a female donor with multiple sclerosis, enrolled in a pregnancy study. The rearrangement uses TRBV19 and TRBJ2-1, with 10 bases aligning to TRBD2. This material consisted of CD8+ T cells from peripheral blood mononuclear cells, taken in the third trimester of pregnancy. The DNA of the CDR3 is TGTGCCAGTAGTGGCGGACTAGCGGCCTACAATGAGCAGTTCTTC. Its protein product is CASSGGLAAYNEQFF.